One T cell receptor beta chain is described in this entry. Antigen specificity is unknown. Template switching added a universal primer site, and cDNA bore unique molecular identifiers. TCRdb called the 5' RACE reads again in MiXCR, with one record for every CDR3 protein. The sample has around 530,000 distinct CDR3 sequences, roughly 15% seen once. CDR3 size: 14 residues. Per germline, CDR1 LNHDA and CDR2 SQIVND (reference sequence). Trimming pared 7 bases from V and 6 bases from J, leaving 15 bases between. The source of the sample is a study of identical twins. Study-wide results and limits: For out-of-frame alpha sequences shared by twins, low generation probability was in excess. The degree of excess twin sharing was weaker in beta out-of-frame sequences.

All donors comprised healthy Caucasians. The sample also formed part of further work on yellow fever vaccine responses in identical twins.

The receptor comes from a woman under 30 in good health. This chain connects TRBV19 to TRBJ2-2; weak D call: TRBD1 (5 bases). Material for sequencing was CD4+ T cells sorted from blood. This CDR3 reads CASTPTDLPGELFF. CDR3 nucleotide sequence: TGTGCCAGTACCCCGACAGACTTACCCGGGGAGCTGTTTTTT. Looking up the rest from reference TRBV19 and TRBJ2-2 gives the full variable domain: DGGITQSPKYLFRKEGQNVTLSCEQNLNHDAMYWYRQDPGQGLRLIYYSQIVNDFQKGDIAEGYSVSREKKESFPLTVTSAQKNPTAFYLCASTPTDLPGELFFGEGSRLTVL.